This TCR beta chain was recovered during a study of T-cell memory formation after mild COVID-19. MiXCR, run by TCRdb on the 5' RACE reads, gives a single entry per CDR3 protein. The data hold 140,000 or so distinct CDR3 sequences, with 11% to 15% observed a single time. The receptor was isolated from an adult woman who had mild COVID-19 (a few samples of this study predate the infection). Cell type and time point are not known. The specimen sequenced was PBMCs or a T cell subset sorted from them (not recorded which).

This chain's CDR3 is CAIPTSGGTGELFF. The CDR3 coding sequence is TGTGCCATCCCGACTAGCGGGGGCACCGGGGAGCTGTTTTTT. This chain links TRBV15 with TRBJ2-2, with TRBD2 identical over 12 bases. From germline, CDR1 is LNHNV and CDR2 YYDKDF (reference sequence). Trimming removed 10 bases from V and 4 bases from J; junction bases left unmatched: 4. There are 14 residues in the CDR3.